This T cell receptor (beta chain) was found in a study of technical replicates of blood from several donors. Sequencing used immunoSEQ multiplex PCR; TCRdb keeps in-frame clones, though not all of them. The table includes 50,000 to 70,000 clones, 88% detected once. The CDR3 sequence is 14 residues long. Trimming removed 1 base from V and 5 bases from J; junction bases left unmatched: 2. Per germline, CDR1 SGHTA and CDR2 FQGNSA. V gene TRBV7-2 combines with J gene TRBJ2-1, with 7 nucleotides matching TRBD1. The receptor was derived from a human donor in good health. Some clones in this sample may be carry-over from other donors' samples. The sample taken for sequencing was PBMCs. In DNA form, the CDR3 reads TGTGCCAGCAGCTTAGGGGGACAGCACAATGAGCAGTTCTTC. As protein: CASSLGGQHNEQFF.